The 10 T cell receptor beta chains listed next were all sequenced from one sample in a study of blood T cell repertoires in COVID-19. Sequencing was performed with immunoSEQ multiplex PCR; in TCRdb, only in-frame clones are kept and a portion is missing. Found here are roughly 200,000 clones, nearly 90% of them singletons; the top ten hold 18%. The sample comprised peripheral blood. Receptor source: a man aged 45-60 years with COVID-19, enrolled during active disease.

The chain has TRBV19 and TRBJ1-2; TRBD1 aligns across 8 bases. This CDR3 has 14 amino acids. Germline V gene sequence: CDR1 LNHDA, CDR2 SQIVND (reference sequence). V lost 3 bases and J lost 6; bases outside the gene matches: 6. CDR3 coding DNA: TGTGCCAGTAGTATCGGACAGGGAACGAATGGCTACACCTTC. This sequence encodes CASSIGQGTNGYTF. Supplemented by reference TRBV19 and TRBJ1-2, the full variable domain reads DGGITQSPKYLFRKEGQNVTLSCEQNLNHDAMYWYRQDPGQGLRLIYYSQIVNDFQKGDIAEGYSVSREKKESFPLTVTSAQKNPTAFYLCASSIGQGTNGYTFGSGTRLTVV.

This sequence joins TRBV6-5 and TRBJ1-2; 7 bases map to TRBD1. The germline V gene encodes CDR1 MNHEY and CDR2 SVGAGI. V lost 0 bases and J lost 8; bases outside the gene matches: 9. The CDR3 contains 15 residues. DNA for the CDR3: TGTGCCAGCAGTTACTCCGACAGGGTCTTAGGAGGCTACACCTTC. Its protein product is CASSYSDRVLGGYTF.

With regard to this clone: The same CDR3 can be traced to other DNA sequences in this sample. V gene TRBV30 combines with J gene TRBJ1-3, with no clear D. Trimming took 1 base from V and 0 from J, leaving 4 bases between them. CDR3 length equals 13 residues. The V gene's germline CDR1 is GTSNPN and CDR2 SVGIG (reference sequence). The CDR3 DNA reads TGTGCCTGGAGTGCCATCTCTGGAAACACCATATATTTT. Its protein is CAWSAISGNTIYF.

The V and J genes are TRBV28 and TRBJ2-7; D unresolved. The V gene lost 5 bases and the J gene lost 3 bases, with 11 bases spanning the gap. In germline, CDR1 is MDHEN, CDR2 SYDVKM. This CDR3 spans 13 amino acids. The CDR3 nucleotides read TGTGCCAGCAGTCCACAGAATAACTACGAGCAGTACTTC. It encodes CASSPQNNYEQYF.

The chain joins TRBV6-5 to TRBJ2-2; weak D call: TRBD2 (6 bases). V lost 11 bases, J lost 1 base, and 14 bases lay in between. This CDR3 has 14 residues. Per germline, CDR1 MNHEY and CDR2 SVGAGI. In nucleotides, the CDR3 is TGTGCCGGAAGCCGGGGGAAGAACACCGGGGAGCTGTTTTTT. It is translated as CAGSRGKNTGELFF.

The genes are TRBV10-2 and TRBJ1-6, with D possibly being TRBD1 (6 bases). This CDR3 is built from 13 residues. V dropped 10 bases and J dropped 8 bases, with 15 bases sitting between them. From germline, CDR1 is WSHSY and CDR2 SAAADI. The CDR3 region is CATRGSGDSPLHF. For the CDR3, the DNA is TGCGCCACCCGTGGTTCAGGGGATTCACCCCTCCACTTT.

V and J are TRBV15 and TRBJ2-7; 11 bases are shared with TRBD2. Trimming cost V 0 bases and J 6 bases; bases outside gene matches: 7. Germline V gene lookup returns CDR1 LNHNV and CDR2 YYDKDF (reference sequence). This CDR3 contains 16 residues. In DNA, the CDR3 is TGTGCCACCAGCAGAGATAGGATAGCGGGAGGGCCCGAGCAGTACTTC. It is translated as CATSRDRIAGGPEQYF.

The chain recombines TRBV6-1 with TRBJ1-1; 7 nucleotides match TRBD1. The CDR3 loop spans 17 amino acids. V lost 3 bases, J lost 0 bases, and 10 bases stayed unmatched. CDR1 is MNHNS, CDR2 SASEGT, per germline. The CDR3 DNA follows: TGTGCCAGCAGTGAGGTTAAAGGGACAGACATGAACACTGAAGCTTTCTTT. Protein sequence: CASSEVKGTDMNTEAFF.

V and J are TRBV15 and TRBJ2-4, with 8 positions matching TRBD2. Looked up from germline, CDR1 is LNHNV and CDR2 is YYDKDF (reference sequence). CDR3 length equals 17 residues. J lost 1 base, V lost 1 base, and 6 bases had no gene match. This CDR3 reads CATSRVRGAWAKNIQYF. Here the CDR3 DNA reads TGTGCCACCAGCAGAGTGCGGGGGGCATGGGCCAAAAACATTCAGTACTTC.

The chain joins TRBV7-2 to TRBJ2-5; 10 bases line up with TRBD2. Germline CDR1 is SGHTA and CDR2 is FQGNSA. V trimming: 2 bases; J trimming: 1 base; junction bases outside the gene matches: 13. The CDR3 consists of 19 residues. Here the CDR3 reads CASSLLAARGLATQETQYF. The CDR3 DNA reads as TGTGCCAGCAGCTTACTGGCCGCGAGGGGACTAGCGACCCAAGAGACCCAGTACTTC.